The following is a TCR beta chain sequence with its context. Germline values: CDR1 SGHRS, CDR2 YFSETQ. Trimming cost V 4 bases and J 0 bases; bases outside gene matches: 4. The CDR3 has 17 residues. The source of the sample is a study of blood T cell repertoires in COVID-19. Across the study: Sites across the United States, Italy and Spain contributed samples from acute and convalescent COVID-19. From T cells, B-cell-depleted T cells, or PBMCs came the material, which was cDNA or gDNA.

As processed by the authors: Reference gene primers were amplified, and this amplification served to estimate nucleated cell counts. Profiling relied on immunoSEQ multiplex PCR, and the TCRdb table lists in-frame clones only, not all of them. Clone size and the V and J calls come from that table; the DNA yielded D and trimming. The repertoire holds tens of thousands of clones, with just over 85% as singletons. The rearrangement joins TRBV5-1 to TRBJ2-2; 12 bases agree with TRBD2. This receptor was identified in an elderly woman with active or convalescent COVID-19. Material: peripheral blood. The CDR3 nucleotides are TGCGCCAGCAGCATACTAGCGGGGGGAACGAACACCGGGGAGCTGTTTTTT. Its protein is CASSILAGGTNTGELFF.